The source of this T cell receptor beta chain is a study of cytomegalovirus exposure and HLA in healthy donors. Overall study findings and caveats: According to the study, 150 to 200 TCR beta chains were cytomegalovirus-associated. Later, an analysis showed that TCR beta chains associated with HLA were more clonally expanded than others that were equally common.

Germline values: CDR1 MGHRA, CDR2 YSYEKL. This CDR3 comprises 15 residues. V trimming: 1 base; J trimming: 4 bases; junction bases outside the gene matches: 4. The PCR ran on 60 Vbeta and 13 Jbeta primers. Only in-frame clones appear in the TCRdb table, and some are missing; sequencing was by immunoSEQ multiplex PCR. The sample contains roughly 49,000 clones, roughly 80% of which appear only once. About this clone: The antigen remains unidentified.

This sequence was found in a middle-aged woman in good health and CMV-seropositive. Sequenced material: PBMCs. V gene TRBV4-1 combines with J gene TRBJ2-7, with 10 bases that match TRBD1. CDR3 amino acids: CASSQGDRGSYEQYF. Written as DNA, the CDR3 is TGCGCCAGCAGCCAAGGGGACAGGGGATCGTACGAGCAGTACTTC.